This is a list of T cell receptor beta chains from one sample in a study of blood T cells in healthy people across ages. Using its own MiXCR run on the 5' RACE reads, TCRdb lists one record per CDR3 protein. The sample contains fewer than 1,000,000 distinct CDR3 sequences, more than 40% of which appear only once. Sequences were obtained from blood. The receptors were gathered from a man aged 55 to 70 in good health. The CDR3 runs from the conserved cysteine through the conserved F or W. Fields, in order: D gene, clone size, J gene, CDR3 length, V gene, CDR3 protein, CDR3 DNA. A D gene is named only where the DNA matches it firmly. Clone size appears in some rows only: once, few, many, or a class for an expanded clone.

>.|.|TRBJ1-1|13|TRBV24-1
CATSDPSRGRAFF
TGTGCCACCAGTGATCCCTCTCGGGGTCGAGCTTTCTTT
>.|.|TRBJ2-6|16|TRBV6-5
CASRLGRPSGANVLTF
TGTGCCAGCAGACTCGGACGGCCCTCTGGGGCCAACGTCCTGACTTTC
>TRBD2|.|TRBJ2-1|15|TRBV20-1
CSAHRTSGGYNEQFF
TGCAGTGCTCACAGGACTAGCGGGGGATACAATGAGCAGTTCTTC
>.|few|TRBJ2-3|14|TRBV3-1
CASSLIGKENTQYF
TGTGCCAGCAGCCTAATCGGGAAGGAGAATACGCAGTATTTT
>TRBD2|.|TRBJ2-3|16|TRBV5-5
CASNLRTSGAEDTQYF
TGTGCCAGCAACTTAAGGACTAGCGGGGCGGAAGATACGCAGTATTTT
>TRBD2|.|TRBJ2-4|16|TRBV4-1
CASSSLAGGEGNIQYF
TGCGCCAGCAGCTCACTAGCGGGAGGGGAGGGAAACATTCAGTACTTC
>TRBD2|.|TRBJ2-3|15|TRBV20-1
CSASLTSGGADTQYF
TGCAGTGCTAGCCTCACTAGCGGGGGGGCAGATACGCAGTATTTT
>.|.|TRBJ1-2|15|TRBV5-1
CASSVAVGGPIGYTF
TGCGCCAGCAGCGTTGCAGTCGGGGGGCCGATCGGCTACACCTTC
>TRBD1|.|TRBJ1-4|14|TRBV29-1
CSVVQGVTGEKLFF
TGCAGCGTAGTACAGGGGGTTACGGGTGAAAAACTGTTTTTT
>.|once|TRBJ2-4|15|TRBV20-1
CSAPPLTRAKNIQYF
TGCAGTGCACCCCCTTTAACGAGAGCCAAAAACATTCAGTACTTC
>.|few|TRBJ2-4|14|TRBV20-1
CSAGVLLAKNIQYF
TGCAGTGCTGGGGTTCTACTAGCCAAAAACATTCAGTACTTC
>TRBD2|.|TRBJ2-7|15|TRBV7-2
CASSLSGVNSYEQYF
TGTGCCAGCAGCTTAAGCGGGGTTAACTCCTACGAGCAGTACTTC
>TRBD1|.|TRBJ1-2|15|TRBV7-2
CASGLAGGTNYGYTF
TGTGCCAGCGGCTTAGCAGGGGGTACTAACTATGGCTACACCTTC
>TRBD2|few|TRBJ2-1|20|TRBV9
CASSVGSGLAGPSGWNEQFF
TGTGCCAGCAGCGTAGGATCCGGACTAGCGGGGCCGTCGGGTTGGAATGAGCAGTTCTTC
>TRBD2|.|TRBJ2-5|16|TRBV6-2/TRBV6-3
CASSRTSGTYQETQYF
TGTGCCAGCAGTCGGACTAGCGGAACCTACCAAGAGACCCAGTACTTC
>TRBD2|few|TRBJ2-5|16|TRBV7-2
CASSLKRGGPQETQYF
TGTGCCAGCAGCTTGAAGCGGGGGGGCCCCCAAGAGACCCAGTACTTC
>TRBD2|few|TRBJ2-3|15|TRBV20-1
CSARGLAGGQHTQYF
TGCAGTGCTAGAGGGCTAGCGGGGGGGCAACATACGCAGTATTTT
>TRBD1|few|TRBJ1-4|15|TRBV7-8
CASSNTGQGSEKLFF
TGTGCCAGCAGCAACACGGGACAGGGGAGCGAAAAACTGTTTTTT
>.|.|TRBJ1-1|15|TRBV7-9
CASTPRIALNTEAFF
TGTGCCAGCACCCCTCGTATTGCCCTGAACACTGAAGCTTTCTTT
>.|.|TRBJ1-1|13|TRBV5-1
CASSLGSAFEAFF
TGCGCCAGCAGCTTGGGATCGGCGTTTGAAGCTTTCTTT
>.|.|TRBJ1-1|18|TRBV4-3
CASSQEVRGGIMNTEAFF
TGCGCCAGCAGCCAAGAGGTCCGGGGGGGGATCATGAACACTGAAGCTTTCTTT
>TRBD1|few|TRBJ1-2|15|TRBV28
CASRLRTGDKYGYTF
TGTGCCAGCAGATTGAGGACAGGGGATAAATATGGCTACACCTTC
>.|.|TRBJ2-7|13|TRBV24-1
CATSDSVTYEQYF
TGTGCCACCAGTGATTCCGTAACCTACGAGCAGTACTTC
>.|.|TRBJ2-3|13|TRBV30
CAWAIQVADTQYF
TGTGCCTGGGCGATCCAGGTCGCAGATACGCAGTATTTT
>TRBD1|.|TRBJ2-5|14|TRBV12-3/TRBV12-4
CASSAVDRGFEQYF
TGTGCCAGCAGTGCGGTCGACAGGGGGTTTGAGCAGTACTTC
>.|few|TRBJ2-6|15|TRBV6-2/TRBV6-3
CASRGGYSGANVLTF
TGTGCCAGCAGAGGAGGCTACTCTGGGGCCAACGTCCTGACTTTC
>.|many|TRBJ1-2|15|TRBV4-3
CASSQLTVSTSGYTF
TGCGCCAGCAGCCAACTGACCGTCAGTACCTCCGGCTACACCTTC
>TRBD1|.|TRBJ2-7|14|TRBV10-2
CASFVGTGSYEQYF
TGCGCCAGCTTTGTAGGGACAGGGAGCTACGAGCAGTACTTC
>.|.|TRBJ2-3|12|TRBV3-1
CASRSTTDTQYF
TGTGCCAGCAGATCCACCACAGATACGCAGTATTTT
>TRBD2|few|TRBJ2-5|16|TRBV5-1
CASSLAGASGGETQYF
TGCGCCAGCAGCTTGGCAGGGGCTAGCGGGGGAGAGACCCAGTACTTC
>TRBD2|.|TRBJ2-2|15|TRBV20-1
CSARDGGRGTGELFF
TGCAGTGCTAGAGATGGCGGGAGGGGGACCGGGGAGCTGTTTTTT
>.|.|TRBJ1-2|15|TRBV4-3
CASSQDRAGRSGYTF
TGCGCCAGCAGCCAAGATAGGGCAGGGAGAAGTGGCTACACCTTC
>TRBD1|few|TRBJ2-6|19|TRBV7-8
CASSSSRDRGRSGANVLTF
TGTGCCAGCAGCTCGTCCCGGGACAGGGGCCGTTCTGGGGCCAACGTCCTGACTTTC